This T cell receptor (beta chain) comes out of a study of Tregs in tolerant kidney transplant recipients. Of note for this clone: Its antigen remains unidentified.

The repertoire was sequenced with immunoSEQ multiplex PCR; TCRdb's copy has only in-frame clones and lacks some. Of approximately 60,000 clones listed, around 98% are singletons. With V trimmed by 4 bases and J by 5 bases, 13 bases remained unmatched. The CDR3 spans 17 residues. The germline V gene encodes CDR1 LGHNA and CDR2 YNFKEQ. Regulatory T cells were sorted from thawed PBMCs rested overnight at 37°C with 200 IU/ml IL-2. Study-level results: This study did not directly address biological reproducibility.

The material was Tregs from blood, obtained before the transplant. The TCR was taken from a human donor who received a combined kidney and bone marrow transplant. The rearrangement links TRBV4-2 to TRBJ2-2; 7 bases align to TRBD1. The CDR3 protein is CASSPGGGRGNTGELFF. The DNA for the CDR3 is TGTGCCAGCAGCCCCGGTGGGGGCAGGGGGAATACCGGGGAGCTGTTTTTT.